Listed below are T cell receptor beta chains from one sample, sequenced in a study of lymphopenia after photon versus proton radiotherapy. Sequencing was performed with immunoSEQ multiplex PCR; in TCRdb, only in-frame clones are kept and a portion is missing. The repertoire holds approximately 150,000 clones, with about 85% as singletons. This sample comprised peripheral blood, obtained from a patient treated with photon-based radiotherapy. The receptors here all came from a man aged 45-60 years with gastric cancer. Both conserved end residues are part of each CDR3. The D gene is left open where the match is weak.

d_call,cdr3_length,v_call,j_call,cdr3_aa
-,13,TRBV2,TRBJ1-2,CASSGQVNYGYTF
-,17,TRBV7-2,TRBJ2-7,CASSLPPRPGGYYEQYF
TRBD1,15,TRBV19,TRBJ1-4,CASSIDRTGVEKLFF
TRBD1,17,TRBV6-1,TRBJ1-5,CASSELEGQAYNQPQHF
TRBD2,16,TRBV7-6,TRBJ2-5,CASSPELAGGKETQYF
TRBD2,15,TRBV27,TRBJ2-7,CASSLGTSGRGEQYF
TRBD1,14,TRBV2,TRBJ1-1,CASTLHGQGAEAFF
-,13,TRBV7-2,TRBJ2-7,CASSDRRGYEQYF
TRBD1,15,TRBV11-2,TRBJ1-4,CASSLNRGRGEKLFF
-,14,TRBV6-5,TRBJ2-7,CASSYSRQIGEQYF
-,16,TRBV19,TRBJ2-2,CASSMQDRRNTGELFF
-,14,TRBV28,TRBJ2-7,CASSLPPGRSGQYF
TRBD1,19,TRBV28,TRBJ2-2,CASSSPTAGDRGQGGELFF
TRBD2,18,TRBV5-6,TRBJ2-5,CASSSEPAALAGQETQYF
-,15,TRBV2,TRBJ2-1,CASSERAPFYNEQFF
-,15,TRBV7-9,TRBJ1-1,CASRNLRAGPGEAFF
TRBD1,14,TRBV2,TRBJ1-1,CASSRTGLSTEAFF
-,14,TRBV5-4,TRBJ2-2,CASGSGTDTGELFF
-,15,TRBV9,TRBJ2-5,CASSVFGQLQETQYF
TRBD2,15,TRBV2,TRBJ2-7,CASSDRLAGGHEQYF
TRBD1,14,TRBV5-6,TRBJ1-5,CASSARDRDQPQHF
-,13,TRBV10-2,TRBJ1-5,CASSELVNQPQHF
-,15,TRBV6-1,TRBJ1-5,CASSEEVQGGQPQHF
-,14,TRBV7-2,TRBJ2-3,CASSFTSSKDTQYF
TRBD1,15,TRBV4-1,TRBJ1-4,CASSQDRDRDEKLFF
TRBD2,13,TRBV29-1,TRBJ2-7,CSVGTSGSPEQYF
-,14,TRBV7-8,TRBJ2-2,CASSFSSGSGELFF
-,16,TRBV9,TRBJ2-2,CASSGRDSRSTGELFF
TRBD2,19,TRBV7-2,TRBJ2-3,CASSLGGLAGGPLTDTQYF
-,15,TRBV6-6,TRBJ1-1,CASRSLGGKSTEAFF
-,12,TRBV2,TRBJ2-4,CASSDSWTAGYF
-,15,TRBV7-9,TRBJ1-4,CASSRAGAGSEKLFF
TRBD1,13,TRBV10-3,TRBJ1-2,CAITETGDYGYTF
TRBD1,16,TRBV28,TRBJ2-2,CASSSPGQGGTGELFF
TRBD1,14,TRBV5-6,TRBJ1-1,CASSLDRVGTEAFF
-,14,TRBV6-6,TRBJ2-6,CASSLGPGANVLTF
-,16,TRBV5-4,TRBJ2-6,CASSLGRGSGANVLTF
TRBD1,14,TRBV30,TRBJ2-7,CASRPGQGSYEQYF
TRBD1,14,TRBV2,TRBJ2-7,CASRNNRGVNEQYF
TRBD1,13,TRBV5-6,TRBJ1-2,CASSDRANYGYTF
TRBD1,15,TRBV2,TRBJ1-2,CASSDLGQGFYGYTF
-,15,TRBV5-1,TRBJ1-3,CASSLDGGSGNTIYF
-,11,TRBV20-1,TRBJ2-1,CSATLLGEQFF
-,14,TRBV29-1,TRBJ2-3,CSVSAPGFTDTQYF
TRBD1,15,TRBV18,TRBJ2-1,CASSQTGGLFGEQFF
TRBD1,16,TRBV27,TRBJ1-3,CASSLSGTGAGNTIYF